The 29 T cell receptor beta chains reported below all come from one sample, sequenced in a study of blood T cell repertoires in COVID-19. TCRdb's copy holds only in-frame clones and misses some; the assay was immunoSEQ multiplex PCR. The table lists a few hundred thousand clones, 88% of them singletons, with approximately 10% in the top ten. Sequenced input: peripheral blood. These TCRs come from a woman younger than 45 with COVID-19, enrolled during active disease.

This clone appeared a single time. V usage is TRBV3-1 (or the pseudogene TRBV3-2) and J usage is TRBJ2-1, with a tentative D call TRBD2 (5 bases). Looked up from germline, CDR1 is LGHDT and CDR2 is YNNKEL (reference sequence). The CDR3 is 13 amino acids. The V end lost 4 bases, the J end lost 4 bases, and 8 bases lay between the germline ends. The CDR3 nucleotides are TGTGCCAGCAGCCCGGACTTGTACAATGAGCAGTTCTTC. Its protein product is CASSPDLYNEQFF.

The chain carries TRBV13 and TRBJ2-3; D call uncertain. The germline V gene encodes CDR1 PRHDT and CDR2 FYEKMQ (reference sequence). V lost 3 bases and J 0 bases, leaving 7 bases between the germline ends. The CDR3 contains 14 residues. The CDR3 reads CASSFGRSTDTQYF. Written as DNA, the CDR3 is TGTGCCAGCAGCTTTGGCAGGAGCACAGATACGCAGTATTTT. Full variable domain (outside the CDR3, taken from reference TRBV13 and TRBJ2-3): AAGVIQSPRHLIKEKRETATLKCYPIPRHDTVYWYQQGPGQDPQFLISFYEKMQSDKGSIPDRFSAQQFSDYHSELNMSSLELGDSALYFCASSFGRSTDTQYFGPGTRLTVL.

V usage is TRBV7-2 and J usage is TRBJ2-4; D remains unclear. Trimming removed 1 base from V and 4 bases from J, with 8 bases in between. Germline V CDR1 and CDR2: SGHTA, FQGNSA. The CDR3 extends over 14 amino acids. CDR3 coding DNA: TGTGCCAGCAGCTTAGATCCGGGTAAAAACATTCAGTACTTC. It specifies CASSLDPGKNIQYF.

The J gene is TRBJ2-1, the V gene TRBV7-6, with 13 bases aligning to TRBD2. V lost 4 bases to trimming and J lost 9 bases; unmatched junction nucleotides: 6. The CDR3 spans 15 residues. CDR1 and CDR2 (germline): SGHVS, FNYEAQ. CDR3 in DNA: TGTGCCAGCAGCTCCGGGACTAGCGGGAACGGTGAGCAGTTCTTC. It specifies CASSSGTSGNGEQFF.

The V and J genes are TRBV6-1 and TRBJ1-2; 12 bases map to TRBD1. This CDR3 spans 17 amino acids. CDR1 is MNHNS and CDR2 is SASEGT in the germline V gene. Trimming took 2 bases from V and 8 from J; bases not matched to a gene: 12. CDR3 sequence: CASSESGWGTGGIGYTF. The CDR3 bases are TGTGCCAGCAGTGAAAGCGGGTGGGGGACAGGGGGCATCGGCTACACCTTC.

CDR3 region: CASSAGTSVYNEQFF. In nucleotides, the CDR3 is TGTGCCAGCAGCGCCGGGACTAGCGTTTACAATGAGCAGTTCTTC. The chain combines TRBV7-3 with TRBJ2-1, with 10 bases aligning to TRBD2. CDR1 SGHTA and CDR2 FQGTGA come from the germline V gene. With V trimmed by 5 bases and J by 4 bases, 5 bases remained unmatched. The CDR3 loop spans 15 amino acids.

As regards this clone: At one boundary the junction diverges from the germline segment, which might be a read error. V usage is TRBV7-7 and J usage is TRBJ2-7, with TRBD1 identical over 8 bases. The length of the CDR3 is 13 residues. CDR1 SSHAT and CDR2 FNYEAQ come from the germline V gene (reference sequence). The DNA of the CDR3 is TGTGCTAGCAGCCCCGACAGGGGAACGACGCAGTACTTC. This encodes CASSPDRGTTQYF.

The J gene is TRBJ2-3, the V gene TRBV24-1, with a possible D match to TRBD2 (7 bases). The germline V gene has CDR1 KGHDR and CDR2 SFDVKD. V lost 1 base, J lost 4 bases, and 14 bases lay in between. The CDR3 is made up of 16 amino acids. CDR3 in amino acids: CATSDLGGGTADTQYF. CDR3 coding DNA: TGTGCCACCAGTGATTTAGGGGGGGGTACTGCAGATACGCAGTATTTT.

This chain connects TRBV18 to TRBJ2-6; the match to TRBD1 covers 8 bases. Unmatched junction bases numbered 6, after V lost 0 bases and J lost 2 bases. CDR1 and CDR2 from the germline V gene are KGHSH and LQKENI. This CDR3 is 18 amino acids long. CDR3 sequence reads: CASSPPVQGDPGANVLTF. CDR3 nucleotide sequence: TGTGCCAGCTCACCACCGGTACAGGGGGATCCTGGGGCCAACGTCCTGACTTTC.

The chain carries TRBV7-2 and TRBJ2-1; 9 bases map to TRBD1. This CDR3 has 14 residues. Germline assignment: CDR1 SGHTA and CDR2 FQGNSA. Trimming removed 5 bases from V and 7 bases from J; junction bases left unmatched: 6. This chain's CDR3 is CASSPRDRENEQFF. CDR3 DNA sequence: TGTGCCAGCAGCCCCAGGGACAGGGAAAATGAGCAGTTCTTC.

The CDR3 nucleotides read TGTGCCAGCAGCTTAGGGGGACAGGGAGGGAATCAGCCCCAGCATTTT. Protein sequence: CASSLGGQGGNQPQHF. The rearrangement uses TRBV7-9 and TRBJ1-5; 9 nucleotides align to TRBD1. V dropped 1 base and J dropped 4; count of bases not matched to a gene: 5. The CDR3 has 16 residues. Germline CDR1 is SEHNR and CDR2 is FQNEAQ (reference sequence).

This chain links TRBV20-1 with TRBJ1-5, with a possible D match to TRBD1 (5 bases). CDR3 size: 13 residues. The V gene lost 3 bases and the J gene lost 2 bases, with 8 bases spanning the gap. Germline V gene data show CDR1 as DFQATT and CDR2 as SNEGSKA (reference sequence). The DNA for the CDR3 is TGCAGTGCTAGTCCACAGGGCAATCAGCCCCAGCATTTT. Its protein is CSASPQGNQPQHF.

This clone came up once. The gene calls are TRBV6-5 and TRBJ2-1, with D possibly being TRBD1 (6 bases). Germline V lookup: CDR1 MNHEY, CDR2 SVGAGI. The CDR3 sequence is 15 residues long. Trimming stripped 6 bases from V and 3 bases from J, with 15 bases between. In DNA form, the CDR3 reads TGTGCCAGCAGAGTCCAAGGACAGTTCTACAATGAGCAGTTCTTC. This gives the protein CASRVQGQFYNEQFF.

J is TRBJ1-5 and V is TRBV5-1; the D gene is possibly TRBD1 (6 bases). CDR3 size: 15 residues. V lost 4 bases and J 2 bases, leaving 13 bases between the germline ends. Germline-derived CDR1 and CDR2 are SGHRS and YFSETQ. Written as DNA, the CDR3 is TGCGCCAGCAGCAGGGACATAAGTGGCAATCAGCCCCAGCATTTT. This codes for CASSRDISGNQPQHF.

The V and J genes are TRBV5-6 and TRBJ1-1; D gene uncertain. Trimming removed 4 bases from V and 6 bases from J, with 19 bases in between. In germline, CDR1 is SGHDT, CDR2 YYEEEE. This CDR3 has 15 residues. DNA for the CDR3: TGTGCCAGCAGCGGCCTGGGAGGGATAATCCCTGAAGCTTTCTTT. Translated, it gives CASSGLGGIIPEAFF. The whole variable domain, filled in from reference TRBV5-6 and TRBJ1-1, reads DAGVTQSPTHLIKTRGQQVTLRCSPKSGHDTVSWYQQALGQGPQFIFQYYEEEERQRGNFPDRFSGHQFPNYSSELNVNALLLGDSALYLCASSGLGGIIPEAFFGQGTRLTVV.

This clone appeared a few times. V and J are TRBV12-5 and TRBJ2-7; 7 bases line up with TRBD1. V lost 5 bases and J lost 3; bases outside the gene matches: 7. The germline V gene encodes CDR1 LGHNT and CDR2 FRNRAP. This CDR3 is built from 14 residues. The CDR3 reads CASGNRDSIYEQYF. The CDR3 nucleotides are TGTGCTAGTGGTAACCGGGACAGTATCTACGAGCAGTACTTC.

The chain couples TRBV30 to TRBJ2-7; maybe TRBD1 (6 bases). From germline, CDR1 is GTSNPN and CDR2 SVGIG (reference sequence). Trimming removed 3 bases from V and 3 bases from J, with 9 bases in between. The CDR3 totals 12 residues. The CDR3 is CAWSQGHYEQYF. As DNA, the CDR3 is TGTGCCTGGAGCCAGGGACACTACGAGCAGTACTTC.

CDR3 nucleotides: TGTGCCAGCAGTGACTCTGATGGGGACAAGTACTTC. Amino acid sequence: CASSDSDGDKYF. The chain has TRBV6-4 and TRBJ2-7, with D tentatively TRBD1 (6 bases). The V end lost 0 bases, the J end lost 11 bases, and 11 bases lay between the germline ends. Germline lookup yields CDR1 MRHNA and CDR2 SNTAGT. The CDR3 spans 12 residues.

This sequence joins TRBV18 and TRBJ1-5, with 7 bases that match TRBD1. CDR1 and CDR2 from the germline V gene are KGHSH and LQKENI. J gave up 3 bases and V 6 bases, and 5 bases lay outside the gene matches. The CDR3 extends over 14 amino acids. The CDR3 loop reads CASSPGTANQPQHF. CDR3 in DNA: TGTGCCAGCTCGCCCGGGACAGCCAATCAGCCCCAGCATTTT.

The CDR3 loop is CAISDGGTGTDTQYF. CDR3 DNA: TGTGCCATCAGTGACGGTGGGACAGGCACAGATACGCAGTATTTT. This chain joins TRBV10-3 and TRBJ2-3; 7 bases match TRBD1. Trimming removed 3 bases from V and 1 base from J; junction bases left unmatched: 4. The CDR3 sequence is 15 residues long. Germline CDR1 ENHRY, CDR2 SYGVKD.

This clone was detected only a few times. The gene calls are TRBV30 and TRBJ1-3; perhaps TRBD1 as D (5 bases). CDR3 size: 13 residues. Trimming took off 5 bases at V and 4 bases at J, with 12 bases between the two ends. Germline assignment: CDR1 GTSNPN and CDR2 SVGIG (reference sequence). CDR3 sequence reads: CAWVQGTGNTIYF. In DNA, the CDR3 is TGTGCCTGGGTCCAGGGAACGGGAAACACCATATATTTT.

J is TRBJ2-7 and V is TRBV29-1, with TRBD1 matching over 9 bases. V lost 6 bases, J lost 5 bases, and 17 bases stayed unmatched. Germline-derived CDR1 and CDR2 are SQVTM and ANQGSEA. CDR3 length equals 16 residues. The CDR3 DNA follows: TGCAGCGTCGCAAGCCGGACAGGGGCAGGAATTCACGAGCAGTACTTC. This codes for CSVASRTGAGIHEQYF.

This rearrangement joins TRBV10-3 to TRBJ2-3; TRBD2 aligns across 11 bases. CDR3 length: 16 amino acids. V shed 4 bases and J 2 bases; nucleotides not matched to a gene: 5. Germline values: CDR1 ENHRY, CDR2 SYGVKD. CDR3 in amino acids: CAISGRTSGPTDTQYF. The DNA of the CDR3 is TGTGCCATCAGTGGCAGGACTAGCGGGCCCACAGATACGCAGTATTTT.

The rearrangement links TRBV14 to TRBJ2-7, with 7 positions matching TRBD1. V was clipped by 3 bases and J by 5 bases; unmatched bases: 7. The CDR3 extends over 14 amino acids. Per the germline V gene, CDR1 is SGHDN and CDR2 is FVKESK. The CDR3 sequence is CASSQIDRANEQYF. CDR3 bases: TGTGCCAGCAGCCAGATTGACAGGGCCAACGAGCAGTACTTC.

The sample holds a few counts of this clone. V gene TRBV6-5 combines with J gene TRBJ1-5; 10 bases fit TRBD1. With 5 bases clipped from V and 3 bases from J, the junction kept 4 bases outside the gene matches. The CDR3 runs to 15 residues. In germline, CDR1 is MNHEY, CDR2 SVGAGI. The CDR3 protein is CASSPGTGVNQPQHF. The CDR3, as DNA: TGTGCCAGCAGTCCCGGGACAGGGGTCAATCAGCCCCAGCATTTT.

The rearrangement links TRBV29-1 to TRBJ2-1; the match to TRBD2 covers 8 bases. Germline V gene lookup returns CDR1 SQVTM and CDR2 ANQGSEA. The J segment lost 3 bases and the V segment lost 7 bases, leaving 17 bases of the junction unmatched. The length of the CDR3 is 17 residues. CDR3 region: CSALVSGAETVYNEQFF. CDR3 DNA sequence: TGCAGCGCTCTCGTTAGCGGGGCCGAGACGGTCTACAATGAGCAGTTCTTC.

V is TRBV7-2 and J is TRBJ1-5; 11 bases are shared with TRBD1. Germline V gene sequence: CDR1 SGHTA, CDR2 FQGNSA. V shed 5 bases, J shed 6 bases, and the junction held 6 bases outside the gene matches. There are 15 residues in the CDR3. CDR3 nucleotide sequence: TGTGCCAGCAGCCCCCCGGGGACAGGGGGTCAGCCCCAGCATTTT. This encodes CASSPPGTGGQPQHF.

The chain couples TRBV7-9 to TRBJ2-1; a possible D gene is TRBD2 (6 bases). The CDR3 totals 13 residues. Germline values: CDR1 SEHNR, CDR2 FQNEAQ (reference sequence). V was clipped by 5 bases and J by 7 bases, with 12 bases between them. Here the CDR3 DNA reads TGTGCCAGCAGCCCCGGGCGGGATAATGAGCAGTTCTTC. Residues: CASSPGRDNEQFF.

The table lists this clone with a count of one. This chain links TRBV2 with TRBJ1-1; TRBD1 agrees at 9 bases. The germline gives CDR1 SNHLY, CDR2 FYNNEI. The CDR3 has 13 residues. Trimming at V came to 6 bases and at J to 5 bases, leaving 4 bases not matched to a gene. The CDR3 reads CASRGQGLTEAFF. The CDR3 DNA follows: TGTGCCAGCAGAGGACAGGGGTTGACTGAAGCTTTCTTT.